The T cell receptor beta chain under discussion was sequenced for a study of blood T cell repertoires in COVID-19. Libraries were prepared by immunoSEQ multiplex PCR; TCRdb keeps only in-frame clonotypes and omits some of them. The data hold about 220,000 clones, with approximately 85% observed a single time. This clone was recorded once. With 0 bases removed from V and 5 bases from J, the gap between germline ends came to 11 bases. Germline V CDR1 and CDR2: MNHEY, SVGAGI. The CDR3 has 16 amino acids. Source material: peripheral blood. This chain uses TRBV6-5 with TRBJ1-6; maybe TRBD1 (6 bases). The receptor was isolated from a woman in her 70s with COVID-19, enrolled during active disease. In nucleotides, the CDR3 is TGTGCCAGCAGTTACTCGTCAGGGGCAAATAATTCACCCCTCCACTTT. Amino acids: CASSYSSGANNSPLHF.